This TCR beta chain was identified during a study of cytomegalovirus exposure and HLA in healthy donors. Study outcomes and limitations: Follow-up analysis found HLA locus-dependent TCR association rates, highest for DRB1 and lowest for HLA-C. Later work found most CMV-associated TCR beta chains apparently HLA-restricted.

It was healthy bone marrow donors who served as donors. At collection, donors were nominally healthy, but unrecorded immune exposures were probable. Worth noting for this clone: The target antigen is unknown.

13 Jbeta primers and 60 Vbeta primers were used for the PCR. Method: immunoSEQ multiplex PCR; TCRdb's copy keeps in-frame clones and lacks some. The sample has about 200,000 clones. The sequenced sample consisted of PBMCs. This receptor was identified in a man aged 25-45 years in good health and CMV-seronegative.

The CDR3 protein is CASSQATVSSYNEQFF. The DNA of the CDR3 is TGTGCCAGCAGCCAAGCGACAGTAAGCTCCTACAATGAGCAGTTCTTC. The chain couples TRBV4-2 to TRBJ2-1; perhaps TRBD1 as D (5 bases). The CDR3 is 16 residues long. V was trimmed by 1 base and J by 0 bases, leaving 10 bases between them. Germline V gene lookup returns CDR1 LGHNA and CDR2 YNFKEQ.